The 30 T cell receptor beta chains listed next were all sequenced from one sample in a study of T-cell memory formation after mild COVID-19. TCRdb analysed the 5' RACE reads with MiXCR anew, one entry per CDR3 protein. The table lists some 330,000 distinct CDR3 sequences, roughly 20% of them singletons, with around 12% in the top ten. The sample comprised PBMCs or a T cell subset sorted from them (not recorded which). All receptors derive from an adult woman who had mild COVID-19 (a few samples of this study predate the infection). Cell type and time point are not known.

The chain has TRBV7-8 and TRBJ2-1, with 9 positions matching TRBD2. V gave up 1 base and J gave up 8 bases; unmatched junction bases: 6. The CDR3 consists of 15 residues. Germline assignment: CDR1 SGHVS and CDR2 FQNEAQ. In DNA form, the CDR3 reads TGTGCCAGCAGCTTAGAGTTTAGCGGGGGAGATGAGCAGTTCTTC. This encodes CASSLEFSGGDEQFF.

CDR3 protein: CASSLFPAGVKGDTQYF. The CDR3 nucleotides read TGTGCCAGCAGCTTATTTCCAGCGGGGGTTAAGGGAGATACGCAGTATTTT. The chain links TRBV7-3 to TRBJ2-3; TRBD2 matches at 8 bases. Per the germline V gene, CDR1 is SGHTA and CDR2 is FQGTGA. The CDR3 consists of 17 residues. V was pared by 2 bases and J by 5 bases, with 12 bases of the junction left unmatched.

The gene calls are TRBV7-6 and TRBJ2-1, with D tentatively TRBD2 (6 bases). V dropped 2 bases and J dropped 9 bases, with 8 bases sitting between them. Germline-derived CDR1 and CDR2 are SGHVS and FNYEAQ. The CDR3 covers 12 residues. The CDR3 sequence is CASSLPGVEQFF. For the CDR3, the DNA is TGTGCCAGCAGCTTACCGGGAGTTGAGCAGTTCTTC.

This clonotype was observed at least ten times. This chain joins TRBV12-3 or TRBV12-4 and TRBJ2-7; TRBD1 matches 9 bases. V lost 1 base to trimming and J lost 9 bases; unmatched junction nucleotides: 10. CDR3 length equals 15 residues. CDR3 coding DNA: TGTGCCAGCAGTTTAGGGGGGGACAGGGCCCGTCGGCAGTACTTC. Translation: CASSLGGDRARRQYF.

This clonotype was counted a few times. The chain combines TRBV3-1 with TRBJ1-2; D gene uncertain. This CDR3 spans 13 amino acids. CDR1 and CDR2 from the germline V gene are LGHDT and YNNKEL (reference sequence). V lost 4 bases and J 8 bases, leaving 14 bases between the germline ends. The CDR3 nucleotides read TGTGCCAGCAGCCCCCGGGGTAGAGTGGGCTACACCTTC. Its translation is CASSPRGRVGYTF.

The gene calls are TRBV7-3 and TRBJ2-3; TRBD2 matches 11 bases. The CDR3 extends over 17 amino acids. Losses at the gene ends were 2 bases for V and 5 bases for J; bases not matched to a gene: 9. Germline V gene data show CDR1 as SGHTA and CDR2 as FQGTGA. Written as DNA, the CDR3 is TGTGCCAGCAGCTTATTTACTAGCGGGAGTCGAGAAGATACGCAGTATTTT. Its protein product is CASSLFTSGSREDTQYF. Full variable domain (missing parts from reference TRBV7-3 and TRBJ2-3): GAGVSQTPSNKVTEKGKYVELRCDPISGHTALYWYRQSLGQGPEFLIYFQGTGAADDSGLPNDRFFAVRPEGSVSTLKIQRTERGDSAVYLCASSLFTSGSREDTQYFGPGTRLTVL.

The rearrangement uses TRBV10-3 and TRBJ2-7; TRBD1 matches at 7 bases. Trimming took 4 bases from V and 1 from J; bases not matched to a gene: 7. The V gene's germline CDR1 is ENHRY and CDR2 SYGVKD. The CDR3 length is 15 residues. CDR3 loop: CAISVGDRLSYEQYF. The CDR3 coding sequence is TGTGCCATCAGTGTTGGGGACAGACTTTCCTACGAGCAGTACTTC.

V and J are TRBV12-3 or TRBV12-4 and TRBJ1-1; 8 bases are shared with TRBD1. V was clipped by 2 bases and J by 0 bases; unmatched bases: 14. The CDR3 runs to 19 residues. The CDR3: CASSLWRGQGLILNTEAFF. In DNA, the CDR3 is TGTGCCAGCAGTTTATGGAGAGGACAGGGCTTAATCCTGAACACTGAAGCTTTCTTT.

V gene TRBV24-1 combines with J gene TRBJ2-1, with 12 bases that match TRBD1. V shed 9 bases, J shed 8 bases, and the junction held 7 bases outside the gene matches. In germline, CDR1 is KGHDR, CDR2 SFDVKD. The CDR3 extends over 14 amino acids. CDR3 amino acids: CATRLGTGGDEQFF. In DNA, the CDR3 is TGTGCCACCCGACTAGGGACAGGGGGCGATGAGCAGTTCTTC.

This clonotype was detected only a few times. The chain carries TRBV4-2 and TRBJ2-7; 12 bases are shared with TRBD2. The CDR3 sequence is 16 residues long. The germline V gene encodes CDR1 LGHNA and CDR2 YNFKEQ. With 0 bases clipped from V and 6 bases from J, the junction kept 6 bases outside the gene matches. The CDR3, as DNA: TGTGCCAGCAGCCAAGAACGACTAGCGGGAGCCCTCGAGCAGTACTTC. It codes for CASSQERLAGALEQYF.

In its sample, this clonotype was seen a few times. V gene TRBV7-2 combines with J gene TRBJ2-1; TRBD1 agrees at 7 bases. V lost 5 bases, J lost 5 bases, and 6 bases stayed unmatched. Per the germline V gene, CDR1 is SGHTA and CDR2 is FQGNSA. The CDR3 extends over 14 amino acids. In DNA, the CDR3 is TGTGCCAGCAGCAAGAGGGACAGACACAATGAGCAGTTCTTC. Protein: CASSKRDRHNEQFF.

The chain uses TRBV27 and TRBJ1-2, with a weak D call TRBD1 (5 bases). The germline CDR1 and CDR2 sequences are MNHEY and SMNVEV (reference sequence). The CDR3 spans 13 residues. Trimming cost V 4 bases and J 0 bases, with 6 bases left between them. CDR3 coding DNA: TGTGCCAGCAGTTCGACAGCTAACTATGGCTACACCTTC. It codes for CASSSTANYGYTF.

The rearrangement uses TRBV5-4 and TRBJ1-2; TRBD1 is a possible D gene (6 bases). The CDR3 consists of 14 residues. CDR1 and CDR2 (germline): SGHNT, YYREEE (reference sequence). V dropped 3 bases and J dropped 4 bases, with 13 bases sitting between them. The DNA of the CDR3 is TGTGCCAGCAGCTCCGGGACACCCGGCTATGGCTACACCTTC. It encodes CASSSGTPGYGYTF.

The V gene is TRBV27, the J gene TRBJ2-3, with 10 bases lining up with TRBD2. The CDR3 runs 16 residues. Germline CDR1 and CDR2: MNHEY and SMNVEV (reference sequence). V lost 4 bases to trimming and J lost 4 bases; unmatched junction nucleotides: 8. The CDR3 region has the DNA TGTGCCAGCAGTTCCCCGGCTAGCGGGAGATCAGATACGCAGTATTTT. Encoded protein: CASSSPASGRSDTQYF.

This clonotype has just a few counts. The rearrangement links TRBV12-3 or TRBV12-4 to TRBJ2-3, with 8 bases that match TRBD1. The CDR3 loop spans 16 amino acids. V was pared by 8 bases and J by 5 bases, with 15 bases of the junction left unmatched. The CDR3 DNA reads as TGTGCCAGCCTCGGACAGGGAACACTCGTAAAAGATACGCAGTATTTT. This encodes CASLGQGTLVKDTQYF.

A few counts support this clonotype. The CDR3, as DNA: TGTGCCAGCAGCTCCACAGGGGGTAAGCAGTTCTTC. It encodes CASSSTGGKQFF. The V and J genes are TRBV5-6 and TRBJ2-1, with TRBD1 identical over 8 bases. Unmatched junction bases numbered 4, after V lost 3 bases and J lost 11 bases. This CDR3 contains 12 residues. CDR1 is SGHDT, CDR2 YYEEEE, per germline.

V usage is TRBV7-3 and J usage is TRBJ1-1, with a weak D call TRBD1 (6 bases). V dropped 3 bases and J dropped 4 bases, with 21 bases sitting between them. This CDR3 region has 17 residues. CDR1 and CDR2 from the germline V gene are SGHTA and FQGTGA. The CDR3 DNA follows: TGTGCCAGCAGCTTCGGGCAGGGGACGGTCTTTCGCACTGAAGCTTTCTTT. Protein: CASSFGQGTVFRTEAFF.

The CDR3 here is CASSYSRDNTEAFF. The DNA for the CDR3 is TGTGCCAGCAGTTATTCAAGGGACAACACTGAAGCTTTCTTT. The chain recombines TRBV6-5 with TRBJ1-1; possibly TRBD1 for D (5 bases). The CDR3 consists of 14 residues. Germline CDR1 is MNHEY and CDR2 is SVGAGI. Trimming took off 3 bases at V and 2 bases at J, with 10 bases between the two ends.

CDR3 residues: CASSRRRDPYYEQYF. DNA of the CDR3: TGTGCCAGCAGCCGCCGCCGGGACCCTTACTACGAGCAGTACTTC. The V and J genes are TRBV14 and TRBJ2-7, with D possibly being TRBD1 or TRBD2 (5 bases each). The CDR3 loop spans 15 amino acids. Germline lookup yields CDR1 SGHDN and CDR2 FVKESK. Between the trimmed V and J ends, which lost 4 bases and 3 bases, there was a span of 16 bases.

The rearrangement joins TRBV5-1 to TRBJ2-2; D gene uncertain. V lost 0 bases and J lost 6, with 9 bases in between. CDR1 SGHRS and CDR2 YFSETQ come from the germline V gene. The length of the CDR3 is 14 residues. Here the CDR3 DNA reads TGCGCCAGCAGCTTGGATATGGTCTCCGGGGAGCTGTTTTTT. This gives the protein CASSLDMVSGELFF.

This clonotype was seen a handful of times. This chain connects TRBV18 to TRBJ2-3, with 11 bases aligning to TRBD2. The CDR3 runs 14 residues. Trimming took 3 bases from V and 4 from J; bases not matched to a gene: 0. Germline CDR1 and CDR2: KGHSH and LQKENI. The CDR3 loop is CASSPGLAADTQYF. For the CDR3, the DNA is TGTGCCAGCTCACCGGGACTAGCGGCAGATACGCAGTATTTT. Drawing the rest from reference TRBV18 and TRBJ2-3, the complete variable domain is NAGVMQNPRHLVRRRGQEARLRCSPMKGHSHVYWYRQLPEEGLKFMVYLQKENIIDESGMPKERFSAEFPKEGPSILRIQQVVRGDSAAYFCASSPGLAADTQYFGPGTRLTVL.

The chain recombines TRBV29-1 with TRBJ2-3; 10 bases are shared with TRBD1. The V gene's germline CDR1 is SQVTM and CDR2 ANQGSEA. CDR3 length: 12 residues. With V trimmed by 5 bases and J by 9 bases, 5 bases remained unmatched. The CDR3 DNA is TGCAGCGTTACGCCGGGACAGGGGACGCAGTATTTT. It codes for CSVTPGQGTQYF.

This clonotype was seen only a few times. The J gene is TRBJ2-5, the V gene TRBV24-1; D could derive from TRBD1 or TRBD2 (5 bases each). The CDR3 has 15 residues. From germline, CDR1 is KGHDR and CDR2 SFDVKD. V was cut by 4 bases and J by 1 base, with 12 bases left in between. This chain's CDR3 is CATSDQGRSQETQYF. CDR3 nucleotide sequence: TGTGCCACCAGTGACCAGGGACGGAGCCAAGAGACCCAGTACTTC.

This clonotype was seen a few times. The chain couples TRBV7-3 to TRBJ2-1; D perhaps matches TRBD1 (6 bases). V lost 5 bases, J lost 10 bases, and 15 bases lay in between. CDR1 is SGHTA and CDR2 is FQGTGA in the germline V gene. The CDR3 covers 13 residues. The CDR3 loop reads CASSLQGSQEQFF. In DNA form, the CDR3 reads TGTGCCAGCAGCCTACAGGGTTCTCAGGAGCAGTTCTTC.

This clonotype was seen a few times. V and J are TRBV15 and TRBJ1-4; a possible D gene is TRBD1 (6 bases). The CDR3 is made up of 16 amino acids. Germline V gives CDR1 LNHNV, CDR2 YYDKDF (reference sequence). Trimming stripped 6 bases from V and 13 bases from J, with 27 bases between. The CDR3: CATSGGIQGPRKILFF. The CDR3 bases are TGTGCCACCAGTGGAGGTATTCAGGGGCCCAGGAAAATACTGTTTTTT.

This clonotype appeared a few times. The chain recombines TRBV12-5 with TRBJ2-5, with D tentatively TRBD1 (6 bases). The germline V gene has CDR1 LGHNT and CDR2 FRNRAP. The CDR3 sequence is 15 residues long. Trimming stripped 5 bases from V and 3 bases from J, with 16 bases between. The CDR3 is CASGLLQGAEETQYF. CDR3 nucleotide sequence: TGTGCTAGTGGTCTCCTACAGGGCGCGGAAGAGACCCAGTACTTC.

This chain uses TRBV20-1 with TRBJ2-3; TRBD2 aligns across 11 bases. The CDR3 runs to 15 residues. Losses at the gene ends were 1 base for V and 5 bases for J; bases not matched to a gene: 5. Germline V gene sequence: CDR1 DFQATT, CDR2 SNEGSKA (reference sequence). The CDR3 loop reads CSARGSGRAIDTQYF. The CDR3 bases are TGCAGTGCTAGAGGTAGCGGGAGGGCCATAGATACGCAGTATTTT.

This chain joins TRBV6-5 and TRBJ2-4; possible D gene TRBD2, 5 bases. Germline V gene lookup returns CDR1 MNHEY and CDR2 SVGAGI. Between the trimmed V and J ends, which lost 6 bases and 3 bases, there was a span of 12 bases. The CDR3 has 14 residues. The CDR3 bases are TGTGCCAGCAGGCCCGGGAACAGCAAAAACATTCAGTACTTC. It specifies CASRPGNSKNIQYF.

This clonotype came up a few times. The chain employs TRBV7-8 and TRBJ2-7; D perhaps matches TRBD2 (6 bases). There are 14 residues in the CDR3. CDR1 SGHVS and CDR2 FQNEAQ come from the germline V gene. Trimming left V 7 bases short and J 5 bases short, with 18 bases between. In DNA, the CDR3 is TGTGCCAGCACCCCCCGGGGGTGGAGCAACGAGCAGTACTTC. It is translated as CASTPRGWSNEQYF.

This clonotype was picked up a small number of times. This rearrangement joins TRBV11-3 to TRBJ2-1; TRBD2 matches at 13 bases. The ends lost 4 bases at V and 3 bases at J; junction bases unmatched: 6. The CDR3 is 17 amino acids. Germline CDR1 is SGHNT and CDR2 is YENEEA. The CDR3 nucleotides are TGTGCCAGCAGCTCGGGGACTAGCGGGACGTTCTACAATGAGCAGTTCTTC. Its translation: CASSSGTSGTFYNEQFF. Filled out from reference TRBV11-3 and TRBJ2-1, the complete variable domain reads EAGVVQSPRYKIIEKKQPVAFWCNPISGHNTLYWYLQNLGQGPELLIRYENEEAVDDSQLPKDRFSAERLKGVDSTLKIQPAELGDSAVYLCASSSGTSGTFYNEQFFGPGTRLTVL.